This T cell receptor beta chain was recorded in a study of cytomegalovirus exposure and HLA in healthy donors. Researchers ran the PCR with 60 Vbeta and 13 Jbeta primers. The data were produced by immunoSEQ multiplex PCR, yet TCRdb's version contains in-frame clones alone and is incomplete. The sample contains about 150,000 clones, approximately 63% of which appear only once. This receptor was identified in a woman aged 55-69 years in good health and CMV-seropositive. The material sequenced was PBMCs.

The CDR3 loop reads CASSLTLAGVSNQFF. DNA for the CDR3: TGTGCCAGCAGCCTCACTCTAGCGGGAGTAAGCAACCAGTTCTTC. This sequence joins TRBV11-2 and TRBJ2-1; 10 bases line up with TRBD2. Germline V gene lookup returns CDR1 SGHAT and CDR2 FQNNGV. V shed 5 bases and J 13 bases; nucleotides not matched to a gene: 14. CDR3 length: 15 amino acids.